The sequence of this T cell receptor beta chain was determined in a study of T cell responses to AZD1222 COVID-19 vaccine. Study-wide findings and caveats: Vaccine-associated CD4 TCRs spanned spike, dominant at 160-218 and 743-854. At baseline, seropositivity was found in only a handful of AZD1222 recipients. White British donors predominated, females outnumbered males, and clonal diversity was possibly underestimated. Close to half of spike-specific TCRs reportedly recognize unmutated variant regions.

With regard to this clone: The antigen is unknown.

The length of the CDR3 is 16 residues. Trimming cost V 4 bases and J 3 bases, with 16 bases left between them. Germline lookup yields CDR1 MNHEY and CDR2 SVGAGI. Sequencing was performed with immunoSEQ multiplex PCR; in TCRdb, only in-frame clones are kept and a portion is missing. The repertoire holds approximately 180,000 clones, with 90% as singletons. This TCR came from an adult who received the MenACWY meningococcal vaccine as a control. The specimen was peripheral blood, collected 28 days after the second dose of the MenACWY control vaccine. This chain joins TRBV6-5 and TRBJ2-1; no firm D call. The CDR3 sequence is CASSFQRPPGYNEQFF. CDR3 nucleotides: TGTGCCAGCAGTTTCCAGCGACCCCCGGGCTACAATGAGCAGTTCTTC.